This T cell receptor (beta chain) emerged from a study of blood T cell repertoires in COVID-19. Overall study: Nucleic acid was either cDNA or gDNA, and it came from T cells, B-cell-depleted T cells, or PBMCs.

The length of the CDR3 is 15 residues. CDR1 and CDR2 from the germline V gene are SEHNR and FQNEAQ (reference sequence). V dropped 5 bases and J dropped 0; count of bases not matched to a gene: 5. Per the authors' pipeline: Amplification of reference gene primers provided the estimated nucleated cell counts. This table comes from immunoSEQ multiplex PCR, and its TCRdb copy is limited to in-frame clones, with some not included. That table furnishes V, J and clone size, whereas the DNA furnished D and trimming. The table records some 300,000 clones, 88% of them present only once. The chain combines TRBV7-9 with TRBJ2-7; TRBD1 matches 9 bases. This sequence originates from a young woman who had recovered from COVID-19. Sequencing used peripheral blood. CDR3: CASSSDRGNSYEQYF. In DNA, the CDR3 is TGTGCCAGCAGCAGTGACAGGGGGAACTCCTACGAGCAGTACTTC.